This note documents a single T cell receptor (beta chain) sequence. Its antigen is currently unknown. Measured with immunoSEQ multiplex PCR; TCRdb has only the in-frame clones, and not every one. Here the sample spans approximately 52,000 clones, roughly nine tenths being singletons. This entry belongs to a study of PD-1 blockade in classical Hodgkin lymphoma. About the research overall: Every 2 weeks, patients had 3 mg/kg nivolumab intravenously. General study points: Newly diagnosed patients and complete responders had comparable diversity at baseline. Reported baseline diversity: healthy donors highest, relapsed/refractory patients lowest.

Time point in this sample: cycle 4 day 1 (C4D1), after six to seven weeks of nivolumab. All trial patients relapsed after autologous stem cell transplantation. Patients' outcomes at their best amounted to complete response, partial response or progressive disease. The CDR3 is 12 residues long. V lost 6 bases and J lost 3, with 8 bases in between. Germline V gene lookup returns CDR1 WSHSY and CDR2 SAAADI. The clonotype originates from a human donor with classical Hodgkin lymphoma. Material: peripheral blood mononuclear cells (PBMCs), obtained before the fourth cycle of nivolumab. The V call is TRBV10-2, the J call TRBJ1-1; D gene unclear. This chain's CDR3 is CASREGDTEAFF. The CDR3 nucleotides are TGCGCCAGCAGGGAGGGCGACACTGAAGCTTTCTTT.